The TCR beta chain described here comes from a study of response to subunit inactivated influenza vaccine. Overall study results and limits: Each seasonal flu vaccination may recruit only limited new T cells, authors suggested.

TCRdb passed the RT-PCR reads through MiXCR, listing each CDR3 protein once. The table has 450,000 to 600,000 distinct CDR3 sequences, approximately 7.2% seen once; the top ten hold around 14%. The table lists this clonotype with many counts. Its antigen is not identified. The V gene's germline CDR1 is SGHVS and CDR2 FQNEAQ. V gave up 6 bases and J gave up 7 bases; unmatched junction bases: 8. The CDR3 has 14 amino acids. The specimen comprised PBMCs from blood, sampled around 2 years after vaccination. The genes are TRBV7-8 and TRBJ2-3, with TRBD1 identical over 9 bases. This clonotype was sampled from a man between 50 and 69 years old who received an inactivated influenza vaccine. CDR3 sequence (DNA): TGTGCCAGCAGAAACGGGACAGGGCTGAATACGCAGTATTTT. Translating gives CASRNGTGLNTQYF.